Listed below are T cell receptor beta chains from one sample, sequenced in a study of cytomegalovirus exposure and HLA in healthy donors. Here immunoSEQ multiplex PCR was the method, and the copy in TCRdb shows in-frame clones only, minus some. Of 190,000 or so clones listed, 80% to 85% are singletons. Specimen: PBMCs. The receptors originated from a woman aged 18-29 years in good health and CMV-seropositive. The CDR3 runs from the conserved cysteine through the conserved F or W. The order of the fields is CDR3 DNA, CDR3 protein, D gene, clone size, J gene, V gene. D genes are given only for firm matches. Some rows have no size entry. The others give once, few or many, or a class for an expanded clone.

TGTGCCAGCAGCTTGCCAGATCGCCTAGGGAGGGAGACCCAGTACTTC CASSLPDRLGRETQYF - - TRBJ2-5 TRBV5-6
TGTGCCAGCAGCCTAGAACTGCCACCCCTCCACTTT CASSLELPPLHF - - TRBJ1-6 TRBV7-2
TGTGCCAGCAGTGAATTGGAGGCTACAAACACAGATACGCAGTATTTT CASSELEATNTDTQYF - few TRBJ2-3 TRBV6-1
TGTGCCAGCAGCTCATACCGGGACAACCTATTTGGCTACACCTTC CASSSYRDNLFGYTF - many TRBJ1-2 TRBV7-2
TGTGCCAGCAGCGCCGGGGGGCCGGCATTCGAGCAGTACTTC CASSAGGPAFEQYF - few TRBJ2-7 TRBV9
TGTGCCAGCAGCTTAGTTACAGGCAACCCCTATAATTCACCCCTCCACTTT CASSLVTGNPYNSPLHF - - TRBJ1-6 TRBV7-9
TGTGCCAGCAGAGATGGGAGGGCGGGCACTGAAGCTTTCTTT CASRDGRAGTEAFF - - TRBJ1-1 TRBV7-9
TGTGCCAGCAGGACTACAACTAATGAAAAACTGTTTTTT CASRTTTNEKLFF - - TRBJ1-4 TRBV27
TGTGCCAGCAGTGAACCTGGAGACTTCCCCACGTTCTTC CASSEPGDFPTFF - - TRBJ2-1 TRBV25-1
TGCAGCGTGCGGGACAGGGGGTTCAATCAGCCCCAGCATTTT CSVRDRGFNQPQHF TRBD1 - TRBJ1-5 TRBV29-1
TGCGCCAGCAGTACAGGGGGCCACTACGAGCAGTACTTC CASSTGGHYEQYF TRBD1 - TRBJ2-7 TRBV10-2
TGTGCCTTTTGGCCGAGGCGGGAAGGGGAAGCTTTCTTT CAFWPRREGEAFF - - TRBJ1-1 TRBV5-4
TGCGCCAGCAGCTCCCGGACTAGCGGAGATACGCAGTATTTT CASSSRTSGDTQYF TRBD2 - TRBJ2-3 TRBV5-1
TGTGCCAGCAGCTCGAGGGACAGCTACGAGCAGTACTTC CASSSRDSYEQYF TRBD1 - TRBJ2-7 TRBV5-4
TGCGCCAGCAGCTTTGCGGAGAACACTGAAGCTTTCTTT CASSFAENTEAFF - - TRBJ1-1 TRBV5-1
TGTGCCAGCAGCTTAGGGGGCGCCGTTGGCTACACCTTC CASSLGGAVGYTF - - TRBJ1-2 TRBV7-2
TGTGCCAGTAGCCCCTCAGTAGGGGGATCCTACAATGAGCAGTTCTTC CASSPSVGGSYNEQFF - - TRBJ2-1 TRBV19
TGTGCCAGCAGCCCGTCAATACTCGGCGGGGGGACGAAATACAATGAGCAGTTCTTC CASSPSILGGGTKYNEQFF TRBD2 - TRBJ2-1 TRBV7-8
TGTGCTAGTGGTCCGAACAGTGCCGGGAGAGCTTTCTTT CASGPNSAGRAFF - - TRBJ1-1 TRBV12-5
TGTGCCAGCAGCCAACACCCTACAGGGGGCCGGGGCTACACCTTC CASSQHPTGGRGYTF TRBD1 - TRBJ1-2 TRBV14
TGCGCCAGCAGCTCAGGACTAGCGGGGCAAGAGACCCAGTACTTC CASSSGLAGQETQYF TRBD2 - TRBJ2-5 TRBV5-1
TGTGCCAGTAGTATCGGGACAGGTGCCACAGATACGCAGTATTTT CASSIGTGATDTQYF TRBD1 - TRBJ2-3 TRBV19
TGTGCCAGCAGCACAGGGACAGCCTATTATGGCTACACCTTC CASSTGTAYYGYTF TRBD1 - TRBJ1-2 TRBV5-6
TGTGCCAGCAGCTTACGCGTAGCTAATGAAAAACTGTTTTTT CASSLRVANEKLFF - - TRBJ1-4 TRBV13